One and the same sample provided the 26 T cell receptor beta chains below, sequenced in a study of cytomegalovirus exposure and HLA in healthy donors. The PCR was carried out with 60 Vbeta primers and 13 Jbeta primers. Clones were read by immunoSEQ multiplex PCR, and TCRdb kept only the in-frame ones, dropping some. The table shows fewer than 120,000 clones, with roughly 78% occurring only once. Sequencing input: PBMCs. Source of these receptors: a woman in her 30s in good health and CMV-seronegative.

The CDR3 is CASSPEGGTYNEQFF. The CDR3 region has the DNA TGTGCCAGCTCACCAGAAGGGGGAACGTACAATGAGCAGTTCTTC. This chain links TRBV18 with TRBJ2-1; TRBD1 is a possible D gene (6 bases). Trimming shortened V by 2 bases and J by 4 bases, and 12 bases separated the two germline ends. This CDR3 has 15 amino acids. Germline CDR1 KGHSH, CDR2 LQKENI.

The CDR3 here is CASSTPLRDGYTF. The CDR3 DNA reads as TGTGCCAGTAGTACCCCGCTTCGGGATGGCTACACCTTC. The chain is built from TRBV19 and TRBJ1-2, with D unresolved. With 4 bases removed from V and 6 bases from J, the gap between germline ends came to 12 bases. The CDR3 consists of 13 residues. The germline gives CDR1 LNHDA, CDR2 SQIVND (reference sequence).

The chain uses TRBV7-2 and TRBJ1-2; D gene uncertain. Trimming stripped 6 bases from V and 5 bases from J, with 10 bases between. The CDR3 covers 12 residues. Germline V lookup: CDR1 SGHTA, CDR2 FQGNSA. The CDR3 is CASSSSGYGYTF. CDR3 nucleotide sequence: TGTGCCAGCAGTAGTTCGGGGTATGGCTACACCTTC.

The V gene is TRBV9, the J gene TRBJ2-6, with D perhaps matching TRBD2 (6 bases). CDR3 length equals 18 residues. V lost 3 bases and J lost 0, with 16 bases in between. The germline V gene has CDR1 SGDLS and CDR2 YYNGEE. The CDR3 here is CASSATGLATSGANVLTF. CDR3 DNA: TGTGCCAGCAGCGCTACGGGACTTGCCACCTCTGGGGCCAACGTCCTGACTTTC.

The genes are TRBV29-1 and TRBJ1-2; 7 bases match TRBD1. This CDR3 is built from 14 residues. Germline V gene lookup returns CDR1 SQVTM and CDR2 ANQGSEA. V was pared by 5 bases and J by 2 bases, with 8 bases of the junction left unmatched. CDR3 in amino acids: CSVQGRGMNYGYTF. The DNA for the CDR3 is TGCAGCGTTCAAGGCAGGGGGATGAACTATGGCTACACCTTC.

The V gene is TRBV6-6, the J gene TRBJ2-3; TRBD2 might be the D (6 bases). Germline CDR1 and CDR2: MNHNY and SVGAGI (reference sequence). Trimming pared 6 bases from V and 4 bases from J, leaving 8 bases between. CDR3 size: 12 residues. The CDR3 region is CASRTGADTQYF. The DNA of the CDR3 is TGTGCCAGCAGGACGGGGGCAGATACGCAGTATTTT.

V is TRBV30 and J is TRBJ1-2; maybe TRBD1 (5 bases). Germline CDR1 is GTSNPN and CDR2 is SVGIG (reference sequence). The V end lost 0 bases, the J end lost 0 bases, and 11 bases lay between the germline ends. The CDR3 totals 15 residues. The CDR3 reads CAWSVLTETNYGYTF. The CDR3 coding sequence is TGTGCCTGGAGTGTACTGACAGAAACTAACTATGGCTACACCTTC.

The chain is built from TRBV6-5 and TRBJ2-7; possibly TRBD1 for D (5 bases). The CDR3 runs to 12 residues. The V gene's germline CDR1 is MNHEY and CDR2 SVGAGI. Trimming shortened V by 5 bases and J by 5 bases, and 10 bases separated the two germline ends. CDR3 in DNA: TGTGCCAGCAGTCAGGGTCCCCACGAGCAGTACTTC. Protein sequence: CASSQGPHEQYF.

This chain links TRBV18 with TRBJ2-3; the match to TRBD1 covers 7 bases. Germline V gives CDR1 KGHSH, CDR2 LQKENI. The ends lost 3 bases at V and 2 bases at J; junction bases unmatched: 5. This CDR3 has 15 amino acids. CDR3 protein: CASSPQTGPTDTQYF. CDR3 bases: TGTGCCAGCTCACCCCAGACAGGGCCCACAGATACGCAGTATTTT. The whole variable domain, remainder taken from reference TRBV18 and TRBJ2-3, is NAGVMQNPRHLVRRRGQEARLRCSPMKGHSHVYWYRQLPEEGLKFMVYLQKENIIDESGMPKERFSAEFPKEGPSILRIQQVVRGDSAAYFCASSPQTGPTDTQYFGPGTRLTVL.

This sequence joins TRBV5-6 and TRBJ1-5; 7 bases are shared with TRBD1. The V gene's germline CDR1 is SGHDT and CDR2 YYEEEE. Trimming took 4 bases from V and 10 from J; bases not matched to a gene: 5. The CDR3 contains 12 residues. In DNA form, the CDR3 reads TGTGCCAGCAGCGTGAGACAGGGACCCCAGCATTTT. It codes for CASSVRQGPQHF.

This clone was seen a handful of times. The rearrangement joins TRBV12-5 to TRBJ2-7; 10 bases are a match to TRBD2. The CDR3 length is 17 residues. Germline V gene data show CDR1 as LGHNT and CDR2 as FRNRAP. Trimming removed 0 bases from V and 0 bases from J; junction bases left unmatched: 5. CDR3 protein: CASGLVSSGGSSYEQYF. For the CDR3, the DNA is TGTGCTAGTGGTTTGGTATCTAGCGGGGGCAGCTCCTACGAGCAGTACTTC.

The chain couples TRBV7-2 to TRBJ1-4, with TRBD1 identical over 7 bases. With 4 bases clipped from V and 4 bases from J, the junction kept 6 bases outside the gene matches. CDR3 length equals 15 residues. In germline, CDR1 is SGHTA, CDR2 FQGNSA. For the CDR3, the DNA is TGTGCCAGCAGCTCCCCGGGACAGATTAATGAAAAACTGTTTTTT. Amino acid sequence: CASSSPGQINEKLFF. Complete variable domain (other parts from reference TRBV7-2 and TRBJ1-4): GAGVSQSPSNKVTEKGKDVELRCDPISGHTALYWYRQSLGQGLEFLIYFQGNSAPDKSGLPSDRFSAERTGGSVSTLTIQRTQQEDSAVYLCASSSPGQINEKLFFGSGTQLSVL.

CDR3 sequence: CASSEILAGGYEQYF. The CDR3 DNA sequence: TGTGCCAGCAGTGAAATTCTAGCGGGGGGATACGAGCAGTACTTC. The chain recombines TRBV2 with TRBJ2-7; TRBD2 matches at 11 bases. V dropped 2 bases and J dropped 4; count of bases not matched to a gene: 4. The CDR3 contains 15 residues. Germline V CDR1 and CDR2: SNHLY, FYNNEI.

This CDR3 reads CASSLNSGRAGELFF. DNA of the CDR3: TGTGCCAGCAGCTTAAATAGCGGGAGGGCCGGGGAGCTGTTTTTT. This chain links TRBV7-8 with TRBJ2-2; 11 bases fit TRBD2. Germline-derived CDR1 and CDR2 are SGHVS and FQNEAQ. This CDR3 is built from 15 residues. V lost 2 bases to trimming and J lost 6 bases; unmatched junction nucleotides: 2.

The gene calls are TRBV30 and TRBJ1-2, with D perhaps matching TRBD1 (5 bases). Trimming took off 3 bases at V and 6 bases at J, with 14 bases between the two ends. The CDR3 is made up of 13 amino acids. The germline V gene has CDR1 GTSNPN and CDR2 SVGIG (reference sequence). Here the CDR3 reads CAWSAQGPHGYTF. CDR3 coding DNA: TGTGCCTGGAGCGCCCAGGGCCCTCATGGCTACACCTTC.

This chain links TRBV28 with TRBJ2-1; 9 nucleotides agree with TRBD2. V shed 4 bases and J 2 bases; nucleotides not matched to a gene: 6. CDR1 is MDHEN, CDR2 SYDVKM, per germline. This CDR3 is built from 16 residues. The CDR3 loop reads CASSSVSGSTYNEQFF. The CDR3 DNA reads TGTGCCAGCAGTTCGGTTAGCGGGAGTACCTACAATGAGCAGTTCTTC.

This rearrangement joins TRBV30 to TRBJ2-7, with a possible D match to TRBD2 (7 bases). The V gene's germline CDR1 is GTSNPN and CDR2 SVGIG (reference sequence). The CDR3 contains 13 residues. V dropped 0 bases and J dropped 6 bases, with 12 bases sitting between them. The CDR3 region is CAWSVGGLSEQYF. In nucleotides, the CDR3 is TGTGCCTGGAGTGTGGGGGGGCTCTCCGAGCAGTACTTC.

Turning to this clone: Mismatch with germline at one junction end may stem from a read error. The CDR3: CASSLADSPLHF. In DNA, the CDR3 is TGTGCCAGCAGCTTGGCGGATTCGCCCCTCCACTTT. J is TRBJ1-6 and V is TRBV11-2, with D unclear. The CDR3 sequence is 12 residues long. CDR1 is SGHAT and CDR2 is FQNNGV in the germline V gene.

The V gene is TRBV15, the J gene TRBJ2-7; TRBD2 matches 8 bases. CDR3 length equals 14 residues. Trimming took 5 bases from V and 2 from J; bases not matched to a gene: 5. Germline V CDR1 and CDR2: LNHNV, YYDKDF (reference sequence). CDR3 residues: CATSAAGGTYEQYF. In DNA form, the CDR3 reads TGTGCCACCAGCGCGGCGGGAGGCACCTACGAGCAGTACTTC. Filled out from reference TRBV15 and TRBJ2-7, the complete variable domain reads DAMVIQNPRYQVTQFGKPVTLSCSQTLNHNVMYWYQQKSSQAPKLLFHYYDKDFNNEADTPDNFQSRRPNTSFCFLDIRSPGLGDTAMYLCATSAAGGTYEQYFGPGTRLTVT.

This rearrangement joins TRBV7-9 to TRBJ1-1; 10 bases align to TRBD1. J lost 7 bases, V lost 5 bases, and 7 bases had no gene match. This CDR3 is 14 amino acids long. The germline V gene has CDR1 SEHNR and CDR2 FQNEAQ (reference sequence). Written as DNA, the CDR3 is TGTGCCAGCAGCGTGGGACAGGGGAATGGTGAAGCTTTCTTT. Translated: CASSVGQGNGEAFF.

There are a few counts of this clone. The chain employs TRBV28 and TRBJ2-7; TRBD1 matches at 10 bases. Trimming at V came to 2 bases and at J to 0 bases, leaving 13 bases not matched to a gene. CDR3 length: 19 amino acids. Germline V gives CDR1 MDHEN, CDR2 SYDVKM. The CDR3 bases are TGTGCCAGCAGTTTACCCATCGCATCAGACAGGGGGCTCTCCTACGAGCAGTACTTC. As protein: CASSLPIASDRGLSYEQYF.

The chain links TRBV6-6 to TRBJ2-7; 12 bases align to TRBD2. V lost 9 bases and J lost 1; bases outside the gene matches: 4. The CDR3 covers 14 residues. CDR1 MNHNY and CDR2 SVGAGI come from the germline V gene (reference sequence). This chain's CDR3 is CASQTSGGSYEQYF. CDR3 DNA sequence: TGTGCCAGTCAGACTAGCGGGGGATCCTACGAGCAGTACTTC.

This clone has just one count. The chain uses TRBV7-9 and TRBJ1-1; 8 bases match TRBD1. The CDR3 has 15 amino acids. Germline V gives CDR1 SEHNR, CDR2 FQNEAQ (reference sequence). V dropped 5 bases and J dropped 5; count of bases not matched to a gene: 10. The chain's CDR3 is CASSTRQGRGTEAFF. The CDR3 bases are TGTGCCAGCAGCACAAGACAGGGGCGAGGTACTGAAGCTTTCTTT.

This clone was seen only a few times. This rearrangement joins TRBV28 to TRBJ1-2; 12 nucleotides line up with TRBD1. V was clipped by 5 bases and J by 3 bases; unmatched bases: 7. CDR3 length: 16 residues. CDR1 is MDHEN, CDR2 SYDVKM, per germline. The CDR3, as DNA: TGTGCCAGCAGTCCCACGGGGACAGGGGGCCACTATGGCTACACCTTC. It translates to CASSPTGTGGHYGYTF.

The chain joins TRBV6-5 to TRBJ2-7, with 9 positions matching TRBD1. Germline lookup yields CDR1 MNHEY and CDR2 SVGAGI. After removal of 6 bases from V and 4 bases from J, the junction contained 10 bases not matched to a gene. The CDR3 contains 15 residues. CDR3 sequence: CASSPDRGIKYEQYF. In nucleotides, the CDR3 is TGTGCCAGCAGCCCCGACAGGGGGATAAAATACGAGCAGTACTTC.

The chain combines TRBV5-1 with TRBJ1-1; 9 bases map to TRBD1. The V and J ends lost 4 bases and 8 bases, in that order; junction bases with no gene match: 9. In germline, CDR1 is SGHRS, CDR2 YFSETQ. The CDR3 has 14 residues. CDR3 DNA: TGCGCCAGCAGCCTCCGGGGACAGGGTGACGAAGCTTTCTTT. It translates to CASSLRGQGDEAFF. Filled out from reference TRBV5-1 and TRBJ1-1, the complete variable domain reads KAGVTQTPRYLIKTRGQQVTLSCSPISGHRSVSWYQQTPGQGLQFLFEYFSETQRNKGNFPGRFSGRQFSNSRSEMNVSTLELGDSALYLCASSLRGQGDEAFFGQGTRLTVV.